Presented here are 13 T cell receptor beta chains from one specimen sequenced in a study of T cells in Graves' hyperthyroidism and ophthalmopathy. Amplified TCR beta CDR3 regions derived from RNA transcripts. The TCR CDR3 first-round RT-PCR relied on the HTBI primer set. TCRdb re-called the multiplex PCR reads through MiXCR, storing one row per CDR3 protein. The sample has around 250,000 distinct CDR3 sequences; about 14% are singletons. Sequencing used blood. These receptors came from a woman aged 40 to 50 with Graves' hyperthyroidism that later progressed to Graves' ophthalmopathy.

This clonotype has a count of ten or more. This chain uses TRBV6-1 with TRBJ2-1; the match to TRBD2 covers 11 bases. Germline V lookup: CDR1 MNHNS, CDR2 SASEGT. J was trimmed by 7 bases and V by 5 bases; bases with no gene match: 7. This CDR3 region has 15 residues. The CDR3 bases are TGTGCCAGCAGTCCTAGACTAGCGGGAAGAAATGAGCAGTTCTTC. Translation gives CASSPRLAGRNEQFF.

The sample holds many counts of this clonotype. In DNA form, the CDR3 reads TGTGCCATCAGTGAGTTCCCGAAAGAGACCCAGTACTTC. Translating it yields CAISEFPKETQYF. This chain uses TRBV10-3 with TRBJ2-5; the D is unclear. The ends were cut back, 1 base at V and 3 bases at J, with 6 bases in the middle. CDR1 and CDR2 from the germline V gene are ENHRY and SYGVKD. The CDR3 is 13 amino acids.

The chain recombines TRBV11-2 with TRBJ2-4, with D possibly being TRBD1 (6 bases). The CDR3 loop spans 17 amino acids. Germline CDR1 and CDR2: SGHAT and FQNNGV. The ends were cut back, 3 bases at V and 0 bases at J, with 15 bases in the middle. DNA of the CDR3: TGTGCCAGCAGCTTGAACCACAGGGTCTTAGCCAAAAACATTCAGTACTTC. This sequence encodes CASSLNHRVLAKNIQYF.

This clonotype was detected ten times or more. The chain links TRBV28 to TRBJ2-2; no clear D. Germline V gene data show CDR1 as MDHEN and CDR2 as SYDVKM. The V gene lost 6 bases and the J gene lost 3 bases, with 11 bases spanning the gap. The CDR3 is made up of 14 amino acids. The DNA for the CDR3 is TGTGCCAGCAGCCGACTTACCTACACCGGGGAGCTGTTTTTT. Protein product: CASSRLTYTGELFF.

Comment on this clonotype: This may stem from a read error, because a much larger clone lies one nucleotide away. The rearrangement uses TRBV25-1 and TRBJ2-4; D is undetermined. The germline V gene encodes CDR1 MGHDK and CDR2 SYGVNS. This CDR3 contains 16 residues. Trimming shortened V by 2 bases and J by 7 bases, and 18 bases separated the two germline ends. The CDR3 reads CASSERMGFKKNIQYF. CDR3 sequence (DNA): TGTGCCAGCAGTGAACGAATGGGTTTTAAGAAGAACATTCAGTACTTC.

This clonotype appeared many times. This chain links TRBV20-1 with TRBJ2-1; D gene uncertain. The CDR3 runs to 15 residues. Germline values: CDR1 DFQATT, CDR2 SNEGSKA (reference sequence). Deletions cut 3 bases from V and 5 bases from J, with 17 bases between. CDR3 nucleotide sequence: TGCAGTGCTAGGGCCCCTAGTTTAGTAGACAATGAGCAGTTCTTC. It translates to CSARAPSLVDNEQFF.

This clonotype occurred a few times. The rearrangement links TRBV18 to TRBJ1-2; no reliable D call. V lost 5 bases and J 6 bases, leaving 13 bases between the germline ends. The CDR3 has 13 residues. Germline-derived CDR1 and CDR2 are KGHSH and LQKENI. CDR3 amino acids: CASSVPGRHGYTF. Written as DNA, the CDR3 is TGTGCCAGCTCAGTACCCGGCAGGCATGGCTACACCTTC.

This clonotype appeared many times. CDR3 loop: CASRRAGGSTDTQYF. The DNA for the CDR3 is TGTGCCAGCAGGCGAGCGGGGGGGAGCACAGATACGCAGTATTTT. The J gene is TRBJ2-3, the V gene TRBV28, with 10 nucleotides matching TRBD2. This CDR3 is built from 15 residues. Looked up from germline, CDR1 is MDHEN and CDR2 is SYDVKM. V shed 6 bases and J 0 bases; nucleotides not matched to a gene: 3.

This clonotype was observed many times. This chain joins TRBV19 and TRBJ2-7; tentatively, D is TRBD1 or TRBD2 (6 bases each). Trimming shortened V by 3 bases and J by 3 bases, and 12 bases separated the two germline ends. The CDR3 sequence is 14 residues long. In germline, CDR1 is LNHDA, CDR2 SQIVND (reference sequence). The CDR3 protein is CASSMAGQDYEQYF. In nucleotides, the CDR3 is TGTGCCAGTAGTATGGCGGGACAAGACTACGAGCAGTACTTC.

This clonotype was picked up many times. The chain carries TRBV5-5 and TRBJ1-3; D gene unclear. V lost 5 bases and J 2 bases, leaving 14 bases between the germline ends. CDR3 length: 15 residues. Looked up from germline, CDR1 is SGHKS and CDR2 is YYEKEE (reference sequence). CDR3 in DNA: TGTGCCAGCAGGATGCGAACTAAAACTGGAAACACCATATATTTT. This translates into CASRMRTKTGNTIYF.

This clonotype showed up many times. V usage is TRBV12-3 or TRBV12-4 and J usage is TRBJ1-1; D is uncertain. The CDR3 sequence is 12 residues long. V lost 2 bases to trimming and J lost 7 bases, with 8 bases between them. The CDR3: CASSLMGIEAFF. The DNA for the CDR3 is TGTGCCAGCAGTTTAATGGGCATTGAAGCTTTCTTT.

This clonotype was seen at least ten times. The rearrangement uses TRBV14 and TRBJ2-1; D is possibly TRBD1 (6 bases). CDR1 and CDR2 (germline): SGHDN, FVKESK. The V and J ends lost 4 bases and 5 bases respectively, with 15 bases between them. The CDR3 length is 15 residues. CDR3 in amino acids: CASSPWWGLNNEQFF. DNA for the CDR3: TGTGCCAGCAGCCCTTGGTGGGGGCTAAACAATGAGCAGTTCTTC.

This clonotype was counted a single time. V usage is TRBV10-1 and J usage is TRBJ2-3, with a possible D match to TRBD2 (5 bases). The CDR3 length is 13 residues. V shed 10 bases and J shed 0 bases, with 11 bases lying between them. Per germline, CDR1 WNHNN and CDR2 SYGVQD (reference sequence). CDR3 protein: CATAGTSTDTQYF. DNA for the CDR3: TGCGCCACCGCGGGCACTAGCACAGATACGCAGTATTTT.